This is a list of T cell receptor beta chains from one sample in a study of cytomegalovirus exposure and HLA in healthy donors. Sequenced by immunoSEQ multiplex PCR; TCRdb stores in-frame clones only, minus some. This repertoire shows around 200,000 clones, about 86% found once; its top ten account for 2.5% to 3.5%. Sequenced: PBMCs. Receptors originate from a woman aged 18 to 35 in good health and CMV-seropositive. The CDR3 runs from the conserved cysteine through the conserved F or W. The D gene is left open where the match is weak. Expanded clones get a size class; other rows say once, few or many, or leave the size out.

j_gene	d_gene	abundance	v_gene	CDR3nt	CDR3aa
TRBJ2-3	TRBD2	-	TRBV4-1	TGCGCCAGCAGCCTCGCGGGGGTGGCAGATACGCAGTATTTT	CASSLAGVADTQYF
TRBJ1-1	-	-	TRBV2	TGTGCCAGCAGTGGCCCGAGGCCGCCGACCGACACTGAAGCTTTCTTT	CASSGPRPPTDTEAFF
TRBJ2-1	TRBD2	-	TRBV9	TGTGCCAGCAGCGGTAGCGGGGGGCCTCCCGAGCAGTTCTTC	CASSGSGGPPEQFF
TRBJ2-3	-	-	TRBV2	TGTGCCAGTCCGGGGGGCCCCGCAGATACGCAGTATTTT	CASPGGPADTQYF
TRBJ1-3	-	-	TRBV5-6	TGTGCCAGCAGCCGGGCCGGGACATTCGGAAACACCATATATTTT	CASSRAGTFGNTIYF
TRBJ2-3	TRBD2	-	TRBV7-8	TGTGCCAGCAGCTTAGCCGGGGAGGGCACGCAGTATTTT	CASSLAGEGTQYF
TRBJ2-2	TRBD2	once	TRBV5-1	TGCGCCAGCAGTCGGAGGACTAGCGGGGGTCAGGACACCGGGGAGCTGTTTTTT	CASSRRTSGGQDTGELFF
TRBJ1-2	-	-	TRBV9	TGTGCCAGCAGCGTAGGGGAGACGGACTATGGCTACACCTTC	CASSVGETDYGYTF
TRBJ2-7	TRBD1	-	TRBV5-4	TGTGCCAGCAGCTTGGCGCAGGGGGACGAGCAGTACTTC	CASSLAQGDEQYF
TRBJ2-3	TRBD2	once	TRBV7-2	TGTGCCAGCAGCCGAGAGCGGGGGGCCCGCACAGATACGCAGTATTTT	CASSRERGARTDTQYF
TRBJ2-7	TRBD2	few	TRBV2	TGTGCCAGCAGTGGGACTAGCGGGGGGCCTTCCTACGAGCAGTACTTC	CASSGTSGGPSYEQYF
TRBJ1-2	TRBD1	-	TRBV27	TGTGCCAGCAGTTCCTCCAAGACAGGGGGCAGGGAAGGCTACACCTTC	CASSSSKTGGREGYTF
TRBJ2-7	TRBD1	-	TRBV19	TGTGCCAGTAGTATAGGTTTAAGGGGGCTCAGCGAGCAGTACTTC	CASSIGLRGLSEQYF
TRBJ2-1	TRBD2	-	TRBV13	TGTGCCAGCGAGATAGCGGGGAGCTCCTACAATGAGCAGTTCTTC	CASEIAGSSYNEQFF
TRBJ2-2	-	-	TRBV7-7	TGTGCCAGCAGCTTGGAGCACAGGGAGACCGGGGAGCTGTTTTTT	CASSLEHRETGELFF
TRBJ1-1	-	-	TRBV29-1	TGCAGCGTTGAATTCGGAGTGAACACTGAAGCTTTCTTT	CSVEFGVNTEAFF
TRBJ2-3	-	once	TRBV7-3	TGTGCCAGCCGTCCGGCGGGCGACACAGATACGCAGTATTTT	CASRPAGDTDTQYF
TRBJ1-2	-	-	TRBV11-2	TGTGCCAGCAGCTTAGAGGTCTCGGGAAAGGTTGGCTACACCTTC	CASSLEVSGKVGYTF